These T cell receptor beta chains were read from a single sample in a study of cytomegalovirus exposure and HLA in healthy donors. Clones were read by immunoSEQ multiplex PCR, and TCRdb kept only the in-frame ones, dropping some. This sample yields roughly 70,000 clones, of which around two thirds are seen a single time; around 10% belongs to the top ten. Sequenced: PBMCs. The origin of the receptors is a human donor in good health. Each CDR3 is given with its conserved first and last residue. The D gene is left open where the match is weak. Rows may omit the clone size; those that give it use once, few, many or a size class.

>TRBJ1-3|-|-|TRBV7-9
TGTGCCAGCAGCTCAAGAACAGGGCGTCAAATGAACACCATATATTTT
CASSSRTGRQMNTIYF
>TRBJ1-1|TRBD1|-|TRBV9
TGTGCCAGCAGCTACATGGGACAGGGGAACACTGAAGCTTTCTTT
CASSYMGQGNTEAFF
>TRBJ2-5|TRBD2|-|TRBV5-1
TGCGCCAGCACCAGGGGACTAGCGGGAGGGCCTTCGGGAGAGACCCAGTACTTC
CASTRGLAGGPSGETQYF
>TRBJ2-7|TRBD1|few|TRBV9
TGTGCCAGCAGCGCCGGGACAGGGATCGGCGAGCAGTACTTC
CASSAGTGIGEQYF
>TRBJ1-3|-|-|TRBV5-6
TGTGCCAGCAGCTTGGTAACTGGGCTTGGAAACACCATATATTTT
CASSLVTGLGNTIYF
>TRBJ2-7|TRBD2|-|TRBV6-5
TGTGCCAGCAGTCCCTCCGGGACTAGCTTCTACGAGCAGTACTTC
CASSPSGTSFYEQYF
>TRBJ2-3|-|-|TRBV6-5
TGTGCCAGCAGTTTCCAGGGGCCAGATACGCAGTATTTT
CASSFQGPDTQYF
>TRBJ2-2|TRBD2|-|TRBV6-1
TGTGCCAGCCCTTGGCGGGAGGGGGCCACCGGGGAGCTGTTTTTT
CASPWREGATGELFF
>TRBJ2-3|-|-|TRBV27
TGTGCCAGCAGTTTCTCTGCCAGGGTCGAACCAGATACGCAGTATTTT
CASSFSARVEPDTQYF
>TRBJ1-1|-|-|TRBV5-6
TGTGCCAGCAGCACGCAGGGGAGCGGGATAATGAACACTGAAGCTTTCTTT
CASSTQGSGIMNTEAFF
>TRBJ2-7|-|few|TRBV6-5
TGTGCCAGCAGTTACCGCCAGGCTTCCTACGAGCAGTACTTC
CASSYRQASYEQYF
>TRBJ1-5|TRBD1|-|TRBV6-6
TGTGCCAGCAGTTCCCGGACAGGGAGCAATCAGCCCCAGCATTTT
CASSSRTGSNQPQHF
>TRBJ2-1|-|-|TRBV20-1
TGCAGTGCCTACGATAATGAGCAGTTCTTC
CSAYDNEQFF
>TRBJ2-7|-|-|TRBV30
TGTGCCTGGAACTCGGGGTCCTACGAGCAGTACTTC
CAWNSGSYEQYF
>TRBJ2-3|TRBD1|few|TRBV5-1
TGCGCCAGCAGCTTAGGGACAGTTCCAGATACGCAGTATTTT
CASSLGTVPDTQYF
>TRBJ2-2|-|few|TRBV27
TGTGCCAGCTCCTTGCGGTTTTACACCGGGGAGCTGTTTTTT
CASSLRFYTGELFF
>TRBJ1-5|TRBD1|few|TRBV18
TGTGCCAGCTCACCACAGAGACAGGGGGCCAACAATCAGCCCCAGCATTTT
CASSPQRQGANNQPQHF
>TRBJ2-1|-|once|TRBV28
TGTGCCAGCAGTTTAGGGCAGATGGGTGAGCAGTTCTTC
CASSLGQMGEQFF